These 32 T cell receptor beta chains were sequenced from one sample in a study of spatial heterogeneity in lung cancer. The time point: blood at routine non-recurrence follow-up after resection. TCRdb itself ran the 5' RACE reads through MiXCR, one entry per CDR3 protein. The sample lists 39,000 or so distinct CDR3 sequences, approximately 10% occurring once. The source was PBMCs, collected at follow-up. These receptors were collected from a female donor with early-stage non-small cell lung cancer.

This clonotype was found many times. The chain combines TRBV27 with TRBJ2-3; D perhaps matches TRBD2 (5 bases). V lost 5 bases, J lost 0 bases, and 9 bases lay in between. The CDR3 is 14 amino acids. Germline CDR1 MNHEY, CDR2 SMNVEV (reference sequence). CDR3 sequence (DNA): TGTGCCAGCAGTCCCCGGACTAGCACAGATACGCAGTATTTT. Translation gives CASSPRTSTDTQYF.

In this sample, this clonotype turned up a few times. V usage is TRBV6-1 and J usage is TRBJ2-3; D could derive from TRBD1 or TRBD2 (5 bases each). The CDR3 sequence is 15 residues long. In germline, CDR1 is MNHNS, CDR2 SASEGT. The V end was cut by 8 bases, the J end by 0 bases, with 15 bases between. CDR3 protein: CASRRDGSSTDTQYF. The CDR3 DNA follows: TGTGCCAGCCGCCGGGACGGATCTAGCACAGATACGCAGTATTTT.

The V call is TRBV6-6, the J call TRBJ2-7; TRBD1 agrees at 9 bases. Germline V gene sequence: CDR1 MNHNY, CDR2 SVGAGI (reference sequence). The ends lost 6 bases at V and 3 bases at J; junction bases unmatched: 6. The CDR3 covers 14 residues. The CDR3 region has the DNA TGTGCCAGCAGACCACCGGGACAGGGCTACGAGCAGTACTTC. Amino acids: CASRPPGQGYEQYF.

This clonotype was counted many times. The gene calls are TRBV11-2 and TRBJ2-1; 9 positions agree with TRBD1. The CDR3 totals 15 residues. Germline V gene sequence: CDR1 SGHAT, CDR2 FQNNGV. The junction had 4 bases not matched to a gene; V was cut back by 5 bases and J by 2 bases. The CDR3 bases are TGTGCCAGCAGCCGGGACAGGGCAACCTACAATGAGCAGTTCTTC. Protein product: CASSRDRATYNEQFF.

The CDR3 region has the DNA TGCGCCAGCAGCCAAGAAATAGGGCAGCTAGCTGGAGCCGATACGCAGTATTTT. This sequence encodes CASSQEIGQLAGADTQYF. V usage is TRBV4-3 and J usage is TRBJ2-3, with D possibly TRBD2 on 5 matching bases. Between the trimmed V and J ends, which lost 0 bases and 6 bases, there was a span of 22 bases. The length of the CDR3 is 18 residues. Germline V lookup: CDR1 LGHNA, CDR2 YSLEER.

This clonotype has more than one count but fewer than ten. The chain combines TRBV18 with TRBJ2-7; D remains ambiguous. Trimming took 2 bases from V and 0 from J, leaving 14 bases between them. The CDR3 consists of 16 residues. CDR1 and CDR2 from the germline V gene are KGHSH and LQKENI. Written as DNA, the CDR3 is TGTGCCAGCTCACCATTGCCCGGCGTCAGCTCCTACGAGCAGTACTTC. It encodes CASSPLPGVSSYEQYF.

This chain links TRBV28 with TRBJ1-1, with 9 bases aligning to TRBD1. V shed 6 bases and J 1 base; nucleotides not matched to a gene: 12. The CDR3 runs 17 residues. Germline CDR1 is MDHEN and CDR2 is SYDVKM. This CDR3 is CASSPIGQGMANTEAFF. The CDR3 DNA is TGTGCCAGCAGCCCAATCGGACAGGGGATGGCGAACACTGAAGCTTTCTTT.

This rearrangement joins TRBV7-9 to TRBJ2-7; D may be TRBD2 (6 bases). This CDR3 comprises 13 residues. Germline loops: CDR1 SEHNR, CDR2 FQNEAQ (reference sequence). V was clipped by 2 bases and J by 4 bases, with 9 bases between them. CDR3 coding DNA: TGTGCCAGCAGCTTACTCGGGGGTTACGAGCAGTACTTC. Protein product: CASSLLGGYEQYF.

This clonotype was observed at least ten times. The V call is TRBV24-1, the J call TRBJ2-1; 16 nucleotides agree with TRBD2. Germline V gives CDR1 KGHDR, CDR2 SFDVKD. Losses at the gene ends were 7 bases for V and 8 bases for J; bases not matched to a gene: 7. The CDR3 runs 16 residues. The CDR3 DNA reads TGTGCCACCAGCGGGACTAGCGGGGGGGCCTGGGATGAGCAGTTCTTC. The encoded protein is CATSGTSGGAWDEQFF.

The chain is built from TRBV5-1 and TRBJ2-1, with no clear D. Germline assignment: CDR1 SGHRS and CDR2 YFSETQ. This CDR3 is built from 15 residues. V gave up 0 bases and J gave up 0 bases, with 7 bases separating them. The CDR3 is CASSLGGNSYNEQFF. In DNA form, the CDR3 reads TGCGCCAGCAGCTTGGGGGGAAACTCCTACAATGAGCAGTTCTTC.

This clonotype was detected ten times or more. The chain has TRBV28 and TRBJ2-7; tentative D call: TRBD2 (7 bases). Germline V lookup: CDR1 MDHEN, CDR2 SYDVKM. V shed 3 bases and J shed 4 bases, with 13 bases lying between them. The CDR3 is 14 residues long. The CDR3 loop is CASSLGGREYEQYF. DNA of the CDR3: TGTGCCAGCAGTTTGGGGGGGCGTGAGTACGAGCAGTACTTC.

This clonotype was recorded at least ten times. CDR3 in amino acids: CASSQGTQLGTDTQYF. CDR3 DNA sequence: TGTGCCAGCAGCCAAGGGACTCAACTGGGGACAGATACGCAGTATTTT. V usage is TRBV3-2 and J usage is TRBJ2-3; TRBD2 is the table's D call and was not checked against the DNA. TRBV3-2 corresponds to a pseudogene. This CDR3 contains 16 residues.

The gene calls are TRBV6-5 and TRBJ2-1, with D possibly matching TRBD2 (6 bases). The V gene lost 7 bases and the J gene lost 0 bases, with 7 bases spanning the gap. This CDR3 region has 13 residues. The V gene's germline CDR1 is MNHEY and CDR2 SVGAGI. The chain's CDR3 is CASTGGSYNEQFF. The CDR3 region has the DNA TGTGCCAGCACCGGGGGCTCCTACAATGAGCAGTTCTTC.

This rearrangement joins TRBV28 to TRBJ2-1, with D maybe TRBD1 (6 bases). V was pared by 10 bases and J by 6 bases, with 16 bases between. Germline loops: CDR1 MDHEN, CDR2 SYDVKM. The CDR3 is 13 amino acids. This chain's CDR3 is CATRPGAPNEQFF. CDR3 sequence (DNA): TGTGCCACCCGACCAGGGGCCCCCAATGAGCAGTTCTTC.

The chain combines TRBV5-6 with TRBJ1-6; D unresolved. V lost 0 bases and J 7 bases, leaving 17 bases between the germline ends. CDR3 length: 17 residues. CDR1 is SGHDT, CDR2 YYEEEE, per germline. Here the CDR3 DNA reads TGTGCCAGCAGCTTGGGTCCCAGGCGAGAGTTCAATTCACCCCTCCACTTT. This translates into CASSLGPRREFNSPLHF.

This clonotype was detected many times. The chain's CDR3 is CASSPAGIAGNEQFF. The CDR3 nucleotides read TGTGCCAGCAGCCCAGCGGGAATAGCGGGGAATGAGCAGTTCTTC. The V and J genes are TRBV7-9 and TRBJ2-1; 8 bases agree with TRBD2. With V trimmed by 5 bases and J by 7 bases, 10 bases remained unmatched. This CDR3 is 15 amino acids long. The germline gives CDR1 SEHNR, CDR2 FQNEAQ (reference sequence).

Ten or more counts support this clonotype. This chain joins TRBV3-1 and TRBJ2-7; D is perhaps TRBD2 (6 bases). CDR3 length: 16 residues. V was trimmed by 4 bases and J by 9 bases, leaving 25 bases between them. The germline V gene encodes CDR1 LGHDT and CDR2 YNNKEL (reference sequence). The CDR3 bases are TGTGCCAGCAGCCGAAGCTCCATGACCCCGGGAGTAGGGCAGTACTTC. This encodes CASSRSSMTPGVGQYF.

This clonotype has ten or more counts. The gene calls are TRBV12-3 or TRBV12-4 and TRBJ1-1; 8 bases line up with TRBD1. V lost 6 bases and J lost 1; bases outside the gene matches: 7. The CDR3 contains 15 residues. The chain's CDR3 is CASSAGGTWNTEAFF. The CDR3 DNA sequence: TGTGCCAGCAGCGCAGGGGGCACATGGAACACTGAAGCTTTCTTT.

This clonotype was recorded many times. This chain joins TRBV20-1 and TRBJ2-3, with D tentatively TRBD1 (5 bases). This CDR3 region has 10 residues. Germline V CDR1 and CDR2: DFQATT, SNEGSKA (reference sequence). Trimming left V 6 bases short and J 8 bases short, with 9 bases between. The CDR3 reads CSAGLVTQYF. The CDR3 nucleotides read TGCAGTGCGGGGCTAGTTACGCAGTATTTT.

This clonotype was counted a few times. The chain links TRBV28 to TRBJ2-7; D is unclear. CDR1 MDHEN and CDR2 SYDVKM come from the germline V gene. Trimming removed 3 bases from V and 7 bases from J, with 10 bases in between. The CDR3 has 12 amino acids. The CDR3 region is CASSFPPREQYF. DNA of the CDR3: TGTGCCAGCAGTTTCCCGCCTAGGGAGCAGTACTTC.

This clonotype was detected ten times or more. The V and J genes are TRBV12-3 or TRBV12-4 and TRBJ1-2; 7 bases fit TRBD1. The junction had 6 bases not matched to a gene; V was cut back by 3 bases and J by 5 bases. The CDR3 extends over 14 amino acids. The CDR3 coding sequence is TGTGCCAGCAGTTTGTTCAGGGGGAATTATGGCTACACCTTC. Translated, it gives CASSLFRGNYGYTF.

In this sample, this clonotype turned up many times. The rearrangement joins TRBV20-1 to TRBJ2-3, with 7 bases aligning to TRBD1. The junction had 12 bases not matched to a gene; V was cut back by 6 bases and J by 0 bases. The CDR3 is 16 amino acids. The V gene's germline CDR1 is DFQATT and CDR2 SNEGSKA (reference sequence). The CDR3 region is CSAQRWTGLSTDTQYF. As DNA, the CDR3 is TGCAGTGCCCAAAGATGGACAGGATTAAGCACAGATACGCAGTATTTT.

Regarding this clonotype: Given a much more abundant clone one base away, this may be a read error. The chain has TRBV9 and TRBJ2-1; D is ambiguous. The germline V and J ends were trimmed by 2 bases and 0 bases, with 9 bases remaining between them. This CDR3 has 15 residues. The germline CDR1 and CDR2 sequences are SGDLS and YYNGEE. The DNA of the CDR3 is TGTGCCAGCAGCGTGGTTTCAAGCTCCTACAATGAGCAGTTCTTC. It codes for CASSVVSSSYNEQFF. The variable domain in full, with the rest retrieved from reference TRBV9 and TRBJ2-1, is DSGVTQTPKHLITATGQRVTLRCSPRSGDLSVYWYQQSLDQGLQFLIQYYNGEERAKGNILERFSAQQFPDLHSELNLSSLELGDSALYFCASSVVSSSYNEQFFGPGTRLTVL.

The rearrangement joins TRBV27 to TRBJ2-2, with unresolved D. The germline gives CDR1 MNHEY, CDR2 SMNVEV (reference sequence). Trimming pared 2 bases from V and 8 bases from J, leaving 9 bases between. The CDR3 runs to 13 residues. The CDR3 loop is CASSLPVAGELFF. The CDR3 bases are TGTGCCAGCAGTTTACCGGTGGCGGGGGAGCTGTTTTTT.

The chain has TRBV5-6 and TRBJ1-4; TRBD1 aligns across 9 bases. Looked up from germline, CDR1 is SGHDT and CDR2 is YYEEEE. J lost 8 bases, V lost 3 bases, and 5 bases had no gene match. The CDR3 length is 14 residues. Written as DNA, the CDR3 is TGTGCCAGCAGCTCAACAGGGGGCTGGGAAAAACTGTTTTTT. Its protein is CASSSTGGWEKLFF.

In its sample, this clonotype ranks as medium-sized. The chain uses TRBV7-6 and TRBJ2-5; a weak D match, TRBD2 (5 bases). There are 16 residues in the CDR3. Germline CDR1 reads SGHVS; CDR2 reads FNYEAQ. The germline V and J ends were trimmed by 5 bases and 7 bases, with 23 bases remaining between them. The CDR3, as DNA: TGTGCCAGCAGCCCCTTAACTGCGTCCCCAGGAGGGACCCAGTACTTC. It codes for CASSPLTASPGGTQYF.

This clonotype was counted many times. This chain joins TRBV12-3 or TRBV12-4 and TRBJ2-3; D may be TRBD1 or TRBD2 (7 bases each). The CDR3 spans 16 residues. The V end was cut by 5 bases, the J end by 3 bases, with 18 bases between. The CDR3 nucleotides read TGTGCCAGCAGTCCCCGACAGGGAGGGTATACAGATACGCAGTATTTT. Its translation is CASSPRQGGYTDTQYF.

This clonotype was seen at least ten times. The chain recombines TRBV28 with TRBJ1-4; 7 bases are shared with TRBD1. Trimming at V came to 7 bases and at J to 11 bases, leaving 16 bases not matched to a gene. This CDR3 is built from 15 residues. CDR1 MDHEN and CDR2 SYDVKM come from the germline V gene. CDR3 region: CASNPGRGQRGKLFF. The CDR3, as DNA: TGTGCCAGCAACCCGGGGAGGGGGCAAAGGGGGAAACTGTTTTTT.

The sample holds a few counts of this clonotype. The chain employs TRBV7-9 and TRBJ2-3, with TRBD2 matching 8 bases. The CDR3 contains 15 residues. J gave up 0 bases and V 5 bases, and 4 bases lay outside the gene matches. Germline CDR1 is SEHNR and CDR2 is FQNEAQ (reference sequence). The CDR3 DNA sequence: TGTGCCAGCAGCCCCGGGGGGGTAAGCACAGATACGCAGTATTTT. Translating it yields CASSPGGVSTDTQYF.

This clonotype appeared many times. J is TRBJ1-3 and V is TRBV7-8; 7 bases are a match to TRBD1. CDR3 length: 14 residues. From germline, CDR1 is SGHVS and CDR2 FQNEAQ. J was trimmed by 4 bases and V by 5 bases; bases with no gene match: 5. The CDR3 sequence: CASSHRGSGNTIYF. The CDR3 DNA is TGTGCCAGCAGCCACAGGGGATCAGGAAACACCATATATTTT.

The J gene is TRBJ2-7, the V gene TRBV2; a weak D match, TRBD1 (6 bases). The V gene lost 0 bases and the J gene lost 3 bases, with 12 bases spanning the gap. The CDR3 runs to 15 residues. CDR1 SNHLY and CDR2 FYNNEI come from the germline V gene. CDR3 sequence: CASSEAWQGNYEQYF. The CDR3, as DNA: TGTGCCAGCAGTGAAGCGTGGCAGGGGAACTACGAGCAGTACTTC.

This clonotype has at least ten counts. The chain joins TRBV30 to TRBJ2-5, with D hard to call. The CDR3 sequence is 11 residues long. V was cut by 7 bases and J by 5 bases, with 11 bases left in between. In germline, CDR1 is GTSNPN, CDR2 SVGIG (reference sequence). For the CDR3, the DNA is TGTGCCTCGAAGGTCCTGGAGACCCAGTACTTC. Encoded protein: CASKVLETQYF. The full variable domain, rest sourced from reference TRBV30 and TRBJ2-5, is SQTIHQWPATLVQPVGSPLSLECTVEGTSNPNLYWYRQAAGRGLQLLFYSVGIGQISSEVPQNLSASRPQDRQFILSSKKLLLSDSGFYLCASKVLETQYFGPGTRLLVL.